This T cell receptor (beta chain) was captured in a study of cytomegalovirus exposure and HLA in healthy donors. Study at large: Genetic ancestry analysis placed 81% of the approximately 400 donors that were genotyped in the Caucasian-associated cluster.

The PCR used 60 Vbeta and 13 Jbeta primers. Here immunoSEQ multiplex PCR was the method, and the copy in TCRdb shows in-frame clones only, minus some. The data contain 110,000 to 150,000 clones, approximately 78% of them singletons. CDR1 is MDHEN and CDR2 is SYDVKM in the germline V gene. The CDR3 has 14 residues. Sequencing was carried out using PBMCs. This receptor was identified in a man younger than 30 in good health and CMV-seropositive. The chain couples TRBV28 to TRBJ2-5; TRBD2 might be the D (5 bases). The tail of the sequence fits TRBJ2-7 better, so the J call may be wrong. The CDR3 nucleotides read TGTGCCAGCAGTTCCCTCGGGGAGAGTTACGAGCAGTACTTC. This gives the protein CASSSLGESYEQYF.